The 31 T cell receptor beta chains below were found in one sample sequenced in a study of sequential checkpoint blockade in melanoma. The table came from immunoSEQ multiplex PCR; TCRdb's copy has only in-frame clones and leaves some out. This table has some 9,600 clones, more than 60% appearing once. Treatment specified: randomized to nivolumab then ipilimumab (arm A) or the reverse (arm B). This material consisted of CD8+ T cells sorted from blood (inferred from file names), taken from a patient given nivolumab and ipilimumab in sequence. These receptors came from a human donor with melanoma.

The chain employs TRBV11-2 and TRBJ2-7; the match to TRBD2 covers 8 bases. J was trimmed by 5 bases and V by 5 bases; bases with no gene match: 2. This CDR3 has 12 amino acids. Looked up from germline, CDR1 is SGHAT and CDR2 is FQNNGV. Here the CDR3 DNA reads TGTGCCAGCAGCACGGGAGGGCACGAGCAGTACTTC. Protein product: CASSTGGHEQYF.

The chain couples TRBV15 to TRBJ2-5, with D possibly TRBD1 on 5 matching bases. The J call could be wrong; TRBJ2-7 is a better fit for the DNA end. Germline assignment: CDR1 LNHNV and CDR2 YYDKDF (reference sequence). The CDR3 sequence is 13 residues long. CDR3 coding DNA: TGTGCCACCAGCTCAGGGCTCAGAGGCGAGCAGTACTTC. Translating gives CATSSGLRGEQYF.

V usage is TRBV19 and J usage is TRBJ1-5; a weak D match, TRBD1 (5 bases). V was trimmed by 6 bases and J by 4 bases, leaving 10 bases between them. Germline CDR1 LNHDA, CDR2 SQIVND (reference sequence). This CDR3 has 13 residues. The CDR3, as DNA: TGTGCCAGTAGCTGGACACAGAATCAGCCCCAGCATTTT. It yields the protein CASSWTQNQPQHF.

The chain couples TRBV7-8 to TRBJ2-2; 7 bases map to TRBD1. The CDR3 length is 15 residues. Germline V gene lookup returns CDR1 SGHVS and CDR2 FQNEAQ. J gave up 1 base and V 5 bases, and 4 bases lay outside the gene matches. The CDR3 loop is CASSERTGNTGELFF. Here the CDR3 DNA reads TGTGCCAGCAGCGAAAGGACAGGGAACACCGGGGAGCTGTTTTTT.

The chain links TRBV7-2 to TRBJ1-5; D may be TRBD1 (6 bases). CDR1 SGHTA and CDR2 FQGNSA come from the germline V gene. This CDR3 has 15 residues. Deletions cut 5 bases from V and 0 bases from J, with 11 bases between. The CDR3 is CASSPRGYSNQPQHF. In DNA form, the CDR3 reads TGTGCCAGCAGCCCCAGGGGTTATAGCAATCAGCCCCAGCATTTT. The full variable domain, in which reference TRBV7-2 and TRBJ1-5 provide the parts outside the CDR3, is GAGVSQSPSNKVTEKGKDVELRCDPISGHTALYWYRQSLGQGLEFLIYFQGNSAPDKSGLPSDRFSAERTGGSVSTLTIQRTQQEDSAVYLCASSPRGYSNQPQHFGDGTRLSIL.

The chain links TRBV7-2 to TRBJ1-1; 7 positions match TRBD1. The CDR3 extends over 14 amino acids. CDR1 is SGHTA and CDR2 is FQGNSA in the germline V gene. With 5 bases clipped from V and 2 bases from J, the junction kept 5 bases outside the gene matches. The chain's CDR3 is CASSVGQRNTEAFF. CDR3 nucleotide sequence: TGTGCCAGCAGCGTGGGACAGCGTAACACTGAAGCTTTCTTT.

This clone appeared once. The chain uses TRBV4-3 and TRBJ2-7; 11 bases align to TRBD2. Germline loops: CDR1 LGHNA, CDR2 YSLEER. Trimming at V came to 3 bases and at J to 5 bases, leaving 9 bases not matched to a gene. This CDR3 contains 16 residues. As DNA, the CDR3 is TGCGCCAGCAGCCAGGATCTAGCGGGAGGAGGCGACGAGCAGTACTTC. The encoded protein is CASSQDLAGGGDEQYF.

The rearrangement uses TRBV19 and TRBJ1-1; 9 bases align to TRBD1. CDR1 LNHDA and CDR2 SQIVND come from the germline V gene (reference sequence). The CDR3 totals 14 residues. The junction had 6 bases not matched to a gene; V was cut back by 5 bases and J by 5 bases. CDR3 sequence: CASSFGTGRTEAFF. The CDR3 DNA sequence: TGTGCCAGTAGTTTCGGGACAGGGAGGACTGAAGCTTTCTTT.

This chain uses TRBV4-1 with TRBJ2-7, with 7 bases identical to TRBD1. The length of the CDR3 is 13 residues. The ends lost 1 base at V and 4 bases at J; junction bases unmatched: 1. Germline V gene lookup returns CDR1 MGHRA and CDR2 YSYEKL. The CDR3 sequence is CASSQVQGYEQYF. CDR3 coding DNA: TGCGCCAGCAGCCAAGTACAGGGGTACGAGCAGTACTTC.

V gene TRBV28 combines with J gene TRBJ2-5; possibly TRBD1 for D (5 bases). CDR3 length: 15 residues. V lost 3 bases to trimming and J lost 3 bases, with 14 bases between them. Germline CDR1 and CDR2: MDHEN and SYDVKM. The CDR3 sequence: CASSFTFEGEETQYF. In DNA, the CDR3 is TGTGCCAGCAGTTTTACTTTTGAAGGGGAAGAGACCCAGTACTTC.

This sequence joins TRBV30 and TRBJ2-3; possibly TRBD1 for D (5 bases). Per germline, CDR1 GTSNPN and CDR2 SVGIG (reference sequence). CDR3 length equals 13 residues. Deletions cut 0 bases from V and 4 bases from J, with 8 bases between. The CDR3 sequence is CAWSVLGADTQYF. CDR3 DNA sequence: TGTGCCTGGAGTGTATTAGGGGCAGATACGCAGTATTTT.

The V and J genes are TRBV13 and TRBJ2-3; the D gene is possibly TRBD2 (6 bases). Germline V CDR1 and CDR2: PRHDT, FYEKMQ (reference sequence). The CDR3 covers 15 residues. V was pared by 2 bases and J by 3 bases, with 12 bases between. The CDR3 protein is CASSLTKGRTDTQYF. CDR3 DNA: TGTGCCAGCAGCTTAACCAAGGGGAGGACAGATACGCAGTATTTT.

By sample share, this clone is medium-sized. CDR3 loop: CASIPGQGAGEQYF. CDR3 coding DNA: TGTGCCAGCATCCCGGGACAGGGGGCAGGAGAGCAGTACTTC. The chain joins TRBV7-6 to TRBJ2-7, with 12 bases fitting TRBD1. The CDR3 extends over 14 amino acids. V shed 7 bases, J shed 7 bases, and the junction held 8 bases outside the gene matches. Germline lookup yields CDR1 SGHVS and CDR2 FNYEAQ.

This chain joins TRBV5-1 and TRBJ2-7; 7 bases fit TRBD2. The ends lost 6 bases at V and 0 bases at J; junction bases unmatched: 15. The CDR3 runs to 17 residues. Germline V lookup: CDR1 SGHRS, CDR2 YFSETQ. As DNA, the CDR3 is TGCGCCAGCAAACCCTCGGCAGGACTAGTCTACTCCTACGAGCAGTACTTC. Encoded protein: CASKPSAGLVYSYEQYF.

The CDR3 bases are TGTGCCAGCAGCTTTAGCGAGTTCGGCATTCAGTACTTC. Translated: CASSFSEFGIQYF. The rearrangement uses TRBV5-6 and TRBJ2-4; perhaps TRBD2 as D (5 bases). Trimming left V 2 bases short and J 9 bases short, with 12 bases between. The germline gives CDR1 SGHDT, CDR2 YYEEEE. CDR3 length: 13 amino acids.

The V gene is TRBV7-9, the J gene TRBJ1-2; D perhaps matches TRBD1 (5 bases). CDR3 length: 12 residues. CDR1 is SEHNR, CDR2 FQNEAQ, per germline (reference sequence). V lost 4 bases, J lost 8 bases, and 11 bases lay in between. CDR3 sequence: CASSSQGTGYTF. CDR3 nucleotide sequence: TGTGCCAGCAGCTCGCAGGGAACCGGCTACACCTTC.

This clone was counted only a few times. V gene TRBV14 combines with J gene TRBJ2-7; tentative D call: TRBD1 (6 bases). The V end was cut by 4 bases, the J end by 0 bases, with 16 bases between. The CDR3 is 16 amino acids. From germline, CDR1 is SGHDN and CDR2 FVKESK. In nucleotides, the CDR3 is TGTGCCAGCAGCCTGGGGGCGAGCCCAGCCTCCTACGAGCAGTACTTC. Protein: CASSLGASPASYEQYF.

This clone was seen only a few times. The chain joins TRBV9 to TRBJ1-2, with D unresolved. Germline V gene lookup returns CDR1 SGDLS and CDR2 YYNGEE. There are 13 residues in the CDR3. V was cut by 3 bases and J by 3 bases, with 9 bases left in between. CDR3 region: CASSDDRDYGYTF. Written as DNA, the CDR3 is TGTGCCAGCAGCGACGATCGGGACTATGGCTACACCTTC.

This clone appeared a few times. V and J are TRBV7-9 and TRBJ1-2; the match to TRBD1 covers 7 bases. The CDR3 is 13 amino acids. V lost 5 bases and J lost 7; bases outside the gene matches: 7. Germline V gene sequence: CDR1 SEHNR, CDR2 FQNEAQ (reference sequence). The CDR3 DNA follows: TGTGCCAGCAGCCGTACAGGGGAAAGTGGCTACACCTTC. Amino acids: CASSRTGESGYTF.

This clone came up once. J is TRBJ2-7 and V is TRBV28; 9 nucleotides align to TRBD1. The germline V gene encodes CDR1 MDHEN and CDR2 SYDVKM. The J segment lost 2 bases and the V segment lost 6 bases, leaving 5 bases of the junction unmatched. The CDR3 covers 14 residues. CDR3 amino acids: CASRPGTGPYEQYF. The CDR3 DNA sequence: TGTGCCAGCAGACCCGGGACAGGGCCCTACGAGCAGTACTTC.

The chain carries TRBV27 and TRBJ1-1, with D possibly matching TRBD1 (6 bases). V gave up 2 bases and J gave up 8 bases, with 12 bases separating them. CDR3 length: 13 residues. CDR1 MNHEY and CDR2 SMNVEV come from the germline V gene (reference sequence). The CDR3 here is CASSLQGPLEAFF. The CDR3 DNA follows: TGTGCCAGCAGTTTACAGGGGCCGTTAGAAGCTTTCTTT.

The chain employs TRBV21-1 and TRBJ2-3; TRBD2 is taken as the D call from the table, unchecked against the DNA. TRBV21-1 is termed a pseudogene. This CDR3 is 21 amino acids long. This chain's CDR3 is CASSKVAWTSGGGGRADTQYF. DNA for the CDR3: TGTGCCAGCAGCAAAGTGGCCTGGACTAGCGGGGGGGGAGGTCGCGCAGATACGCAGTATTTT.

The chain joins TRBV5-4 to TRBJ1-2; a possible D gene is TRBD1 (6 bases). The germline V gene encodes CDR1 SGHNT and CDR2 YYREEE (reference sequence). V shed 0 bases and J shed 8 bases, with 11 bases lying between them. The CDR3 covers 13 residues. As DNA, the CDR3 is TGTGCCAGCAGCTTGGGAGGGGGTTACGGCTACACCTTC. It is translated as CASSLGGGYGYTF.

This clone came up a few times. V and J are TRBV6-4 and TRBJ2-1, with D possibly TRBD2 on 6 matching bases. Looked up from germline, CDR1 is MRHNA and CDR2 is SNTAGT. V was trimmed by 6 bases and J by 7 bases, leaving 16 bases between them. The CDR3 extends over 14 amino acids. This chain's CDR3 is CASSAGGDGNEQFF. The CDR3 DNA reads as TGTGCCAGCAGCGCCGGGGGAGATGGGAATGAGCAGTTCTTC.

The chain uses TRBV7-9 and TRBJ1-1, with TRBD1 identical over 9 bases. CDR1 and CDR2 (germline): SEHNR, FQNEAQ (reference sequence). The CDR3 contains 16 residues. V was clipped by 3 bases and J by 6 bases; unmatched bases: 11. For the CDR3, the DNA is TGTGCCAGCAGCTTTTACAGGGGGCGCGGTGTATCTGAAGCTTTCTTT. Translating gives CASSFYRGRGVSEAFF.

This clone has only a few counts. Since no conserved phenylalanine or tryptophan closes the CDR3, a read error is the likely cause. The DNA is omitted, as the CDR3 cannot be located on it reliably, and the CDR3 follows TCRdb's listing. The chain employs TRBV2 and TRBJ1-3; TRBD1, the table's D call, lacks a check against the DNA. Inclusive of both ends, the CDR3 amounts to 13 amino acids. Germline-derived CDR1 and CDR2 are SNHLY and FYNNEI. The CDR3 is CASSEGAGQGPLY.

The rearrangement joins TRBV27 to TRBJ2-7, with 8 bases aligning to TRBD2. Germline trimming cut 7 bases from V and 6 bases from J; bases unmatched to any gene: 5. CDR3 size: 12 residues. The germline V gene encodes CDR1 MNHEY and CDR2 SMNVEV (reference sequence). CDR3 in DNA: TGTGCCAGCACCACGGGGGGGGGCGAGCAGTACTTC. Translating gives CASTTGGGEQYF.

The table lists this clone with a count of one. The CDR3 reads CASSQEGDSAYEQYF. DNA for the CDR3: TGCGCCAGCAGCCAAGAAGGAGACAGCGCCTACGAGCAGTACTTC. The J gene is TRBJ2-7, the V gene TRBV4-1, with D maybe TRBD1 (5 bases). This CDR3 is 15 amino acids long. Trimming removed 0 bases from V and 2 bases from J, with 11 bases in between. Germline CDR1 is MGHRA and CDR2 is YSYEKL.

By its share, this clone is large. The V and J genes are TRBV7-2 and TRBJ2-7; D perhaps matches TRBD1 (6 bases). The CDR3 is 12 amino acids. Germline-derived CDR1 and CDR2 are SGHTA and FQGNSA. V lost 8 bases and J lost 3, with 11 bases in between. Here the CDR3 reads CASGRQDYEQYF. CDR3 DNA sequence: TGTGCCAGCGGACGACAGGACTACGAGCAGTACTTC. Combining the CDR3 with reference TRBV7-2 and TRBJ2-7 gives the whole variable domain GAGVSQSPSNKVTEKGKDVELRCDPISGHTALYWYRQSLGQGLEFLIYFQGNSAPDKSGLPSDRFSAERTGGSVSTLTIQRTQQEDSAVYLCASGRQDYEQYFGPGTRLTVT.

The rearrangement joins TRBV30 to TRBJ1-4; D not resolved. This CDR3 contains 14 residues. The V end lost 1 base, the J end lost 7 bases, and 13 bases lay between the germline ends. The germline V gene has CDR1 GTSNPN and CDR2 SVGIG (reference sequence). CDR3 sequence: CAWSALREAEKLFF. CDR3 nucleotides: TGTGCCTGGAGTGCCCTGAGGGAGGCTGAAAAACTGTTTTTT.

This clone has a single count. The gene calls are TRBV30 and TRBJ1-1, with D perhaps matching TRBD1 (5 bases). The CDR3 sequence is 12 residues long. Trimming pared 8 bases from V and 0 bases from J, leaving 10 bases between. Germline assignment: CDR1 GTSNPN and CDR2 SVGIG (reference sequence). CDR3 bases: TGTGCCGGGGGGGGTCTGAACACTGAAGCTTTCTTT. Protein: CAGGGLNTEAFF.